The next 29 T cell receptor beta chains were all read from a single sample in a study of cytomegalovirus exposure and HLA in healthy donors. Profiled with immunoSEQ multiplex PCR; TCRdb holds only in-frame clones, not every one. The repertoire has roughly 120,000 clones, 89% of them found once; the top ten carry 1.5% to 2%. The sequenced material came from PBMCs. The receptors stem from a woman aged 18-29 years in good health and CMV-seronegative.

A single count supports this clone. This chain uses TRBV10-1 with TRBJ2-7; 7 bases match TRBD1. J was trimmed by 0 bases and V by 5 bases; bases with no gene match: 7. Germline V gives CDR1 WNHNN, CDR2 SYGVQD (reference sequence). The CDR3 extends over 15 amino acids. In nucleotides, the CDR3 is TGCGCCAGCAGTCCCGGACAGGAACTCTCCTACGAGCAGTACTTC. Protein: CASSPGQELSYEQYF.

The chain employs TRBV4-1 and TRBJ2-1, with D perhaps TRBD1 (7 bases). V shed 0 bases and J shed 9 bases, with 18 bases lying between them. CDR3 size: 16 residues. Germline values: CDR1 MGHRA, CDR2 YSYEKL. The CDR3 DNA follows: TGCGCCAGCAGCCAAGAGCAGGGGGGTATCTATGGTGAGCAGTTCTTC. Translation: CASSQEQGGIYGEQFF.

The V gene is TRBV14, the J gene TRBJ2-5; D perhaps matches TRBD2 (6 bases). V was trimmed by 1 base and J by 1 base, leaving 7 bases between them. Germline CDR1 reads SGHDN; CDR2 reads FVKESK. The CDR3 has 14 amino acids. This CDR3 reads CASSQGTTQETQYF. In DNA form, the CDR3 reads TGTGCCAGCAGCCAAGGGACTACCCAAGAGACCCAGTACTTC.

The V and J genes are TRBV4-1 and TRBJ2-7; 10 nucleotides line up with TRBD1. Trimming at V came to 0 bases and at J to 3 bases, leaving 2 bases not matched to a gene. The CDR3 is made up of 15 amino acids. In germline, CDR1 is MGHRA, CDR2 YSYEKL. CDR3 bases: TGCGCCAGCAGCCAAGAGGGGACAGGGGTCTACGAGCAGTACTTC. Its protein product is CASSQEGTGVYEQYF.

This chain uses TRBV11-2 with TRBJ1-6, with a weak D call TRBD1 (6 bases). CDR3 length: 17 amino acids. V was cut by 4 bases and J by 2 bases, with 15 bases left in between. Germline CDR1 is SGHAT and CDR2 is FQNNGV. CDR3 amino acids: CASSSLEGGPYNSPLHF. The CDR3 DNA reads as TGTGCCAGCAGCTCCTTGGAAGGGGGTCCCTATAATTCACCCCTCCACTTT.

Here the CDR3 reads CASSQDFTSGVLAEQFF. In DNA, the CDR3 is TGCGCCAGCAGCCAAGATTTCACTAGCGGGGTCTTAGCTGAGCAGTTCTTC. The V gene is TRBV4-1, the J gene TRBJ2-1; 10 nucleotides line up with TRBD2. Germline V gives CDR1 MGHRA, CDR2 YSYEKL. This CDR3 has 17 residues. V trimming: 0 bases; J trimming: 9 bases; junction bases outside the gene matches: 11.

This sequence joins TRBV28 and TRBJ2-6, with 7 bases lining up with TRBD1. V trimming: 9 bases; J trimming: 2 bases; junction bases outside the gene matches: 13. The CDR3 runs to 17 residues. Germline V gene lookup returns CDR1 MDHEN and CDR2 SYDVKM. The CDR3 DNA is TGTGCCAGTGCTCGACAGGGCAGAGGGGCTGGGGCCAACGTCCTGACTTTC. Translating it yields CASARQGRGAGANVLTF.

The J gene is TRBJ1-2, the V gene TRBV11-1; D not resolved. The CDR3 extends over 14 amino acids. The V gene lost 4 bases and the J gene lost 6 bases, with 15 bases spanning the gap. Germline CDR1 is SGHAT and CDR2 is FQDESV (reference sequence). This CDR3 reads CASSSPTNSNGYTF. In DNA form, the CDR3 reads TGTGCCAGCAGCTCGCCAACGAACAGCAATGGCTACACCTTC.

V and J are TRBV27 and TRBJ1-1; 9 bases are shared with TRBD1. With V trimmed by 8 bases and J by 10 bases, 11 bases remained unmatched. The CDR3 loop spans 13 amino acids. CDR1 is MNHEY and CDR2 is SMNVEV in the germline V gene (reference sequence). CDR3 nucleotides: TGTGCCAGCGGAAGGACAGGGGAGGTTGGAGCTTTCTTT. As protein: CASGRTGEVGAFF.

V and J are TRBV4-2 and TRBJ1-2; a weak D match, TRBD1 (5 bases). Looked up from germline, CDR1 is LGHNA and CDR2 is YNFKEQ. Trimming pared 1 base from V and 5 bases from J, leaving 8 bases between. This CDR3 is built from 13 residues. The CDR3 spells CASSQVGQYGYTF. DNA of the CDR3: TGTGCCAGCAGCCAAGTGGGGCAGTATGGCTACACCTTC.

This sequence joins TRBV2 and TRBJ2-7; 8 bases line up with TRBD2. CDR1 SNHLY and CDR2 FYNNEI come from the germline V gene. The length of the CDR3 is 17 residues. V dropped 6 bases and J dropped 0; count of bases not matched to a gene: 13. CDR3 protein: CASRAGGGTTSSYEQYF. CDR3 sequence (DNA): TGTGCCAGCAGAGCGGGCGGGGGGACAACTAGCTCCTACGAGCAGTACTTC.

The chain couples TRBV29-1 to TRBJ2-7; D not certain. Germline V gene lookup returns CDR1 SQVTM and CDR2 ANQGSEA. The CDR3 covers 13 residues. The V and J ends lost 3 bases and 0 bases respectively, with 9 bases between them. This CDR3 is CSVEHSSSYEQYF. DNA of the CDR3: TGCAGCGTTGAGCACAGCAGCTCCTACGAGCAGTACTTC.

V is TRBV6-6 and J is TRBJ2-7; 7 positions match TRBD1. Per germline, CDR1 MNHNY and CDR2 SVGAGI (reference sequence). The ends lost 4 bases at V and 6 bases at J; junction bases unmatched: 6. The CDR3 consists of 13 residues. The CDR3 region is CASSLEGAGEQYF. Here the CDR3 DNA reads TGTGCCAGCAGTTTAGAGGGGGCGGGCGAGCAGTACTTC.

This chain joins TRBV7-2 and TRBJ2-3; D gene uncertain. Germline CDR1 SGHTA, CDR2 FQGNSA. With 4 bases removed from V and 2 bases from J, the gap between germline ends came to 10 bases. CDR3 length: 14 residues. DNA for the CDR3: TGTGCCAGCAGCTCTTCGCCAGTCACAGATACGCAGTATTTT. Protein product: CASSSSPVTDTQYF.

The chain links TRBV19 to TRBJ2-7, with 8 positions matching TRBD1. Germline loops: CDR1 LNHDA, CDR2 SQIVND (reference sequence). V was clipped by 2 bases and J by 5 bases; unmatched bases: 8. The CDR3 is made up of 15 amino acids. CDR3 nucleotides: TGTGCCAGTAGTATAATCCCCGGACAGGGCCACGAGCAGTACTTC. Its protein product is CASSIIPGQGHEQYF.

The gene calls are TRBV5-1 and TRBJ2-2, with 9 bases lining up with TRBD1. CDR1 is SGHRS and CDR2 is YFSETQ in the germline V gene. This CDR3 comprises 16 residues. J was trimmed by 6 bases and V by 4 bases; bases with no gene match: 10. The CDR3 nucleotides are TGCGCCAGCAGCAACCGTTTGGGACAGGGCGCCGGGGAGCTGTTTTTT. Its protein is CASSNRLGQGAGELFF. The full variable domain, completed using reference TRBV5-1 and TRBJ2-2, is KAGVTQTPRYLIKTRGQQVTLSCSPISGHRSVSWYQQTPGQGLQFLFEYFSETQRNKGNFPGRFSGRQFSNSRSEMNVSTLELGDSALYLCASSNRLGQGAGELFFGEGSRLTVL.

The genes are TRBV5-1 and TRBJ1-2, with 9 positions matching TRBD1. CDR3 length equals 13 residues. Germline loops: CDR1 SGHRS, CDR2 YFSETQ. The ends lost 8 bases at V and 9 bases at J; junction bases unmatched: 11. The CDR3 loop is CASAGQGLWSYTF. The CDR3, as DNA: TGCGCCAGTGCGGGACAGGGCCTTTGGAGCTACACCTTC.

The rearrangement joins TRBV4-2 to TRBJ1-1; a weak D match, TRBD1 (6 bases). The V end lost 1 base, the J end lost 0 bases, and 6 bases lay between the germline ends. Germline V lookup: CDR1 LGHNA, CDR2 YNFKEQ. This CDR3 comprises 14 residues. CDR3 region: CASSQGQVNTEAFF. The CDR3, as DNA: TGTGCCAGCAGCCAAGGACAGGTGAACACTGAAGCTTTCTTT.

The V call is TRBV4-3, the J call TRBJ1-6, with D possibly matching TRBD1 (6 bases). Per the germline V gene, CDR1 is LGHNA and CDR2 is YSLEER. Trimming removed 4 bases from V and 3 bases from J, with 19 bases in between. The CDR3 runs 18 residues. CDR3 in DNA: TGCGCCAGCAGCCGTACAGATGGGGGCGGCTTCTATAATTCACCCCTCCACTTT. This codes for CASSRTDGGGFYNSPLHF.

This chain uses TRBV27 with TRBJ2-7; 8 bases fit TRBD1. J gave up 2 bases and V 2 bases, and 5 bases lay outside the gene matches. The CDR3 sequence is 15 residues long. CDR1 is MNHEY, CDR2 SMNVEV, per germline (reference sequence). CDR3 sequence (DNA): TGTGCCAGCAGTTTAGCGGGGACAGGTACCTACGAGCAGTACTTC. Encoded protein: CASSLAGTGTYEQYF.

The chain links TRBV2 to TRBJ1-5; D perhaps matches TRBD1 (5 bases). Deletions cut 4 bases from V and 5 bases from J, with 18 bases between. CDR1 and CDR2 from the germline V gene are SNHLY and FYNNEI. CDR3 size: 16 residues. The CDR3 bases are TGTGCCAGCAGTGGTTGGGGAGGGGCCCCTGATCAGCCCCAGCATTTT. This sequence encodes CASSGWGGAPDQPQHF.

The DNA for the CDR3 is TGTGCCAGCAGCCAAGACAGGGGTGGGTACGAGCAGTACTTC. Translating it yields CASSQDRGGYEQYF. This chain connects TRBV6-5 to TRBJ2-7; 8 bases match TRBD1. Germline lookup yields CDR1 MNHEY and CDR2 SVGAGI. This CDR3 has 14 residues. The ends lost 6 bases at V and 4 bases at J; junction bases unmatched: 8.

The gene calls are TRBV7-9 and TRBJ1-2; D not resolved. V was shortened by 4 bases and J by 8 bases, with 8 bases between the two germline ends. Germline V lookup: CDR1 SEHNR, CDR2 FQNEAQ (reference sequence). The CDR3 has 11 residues. CDR3 coding DNA: TGTGCCAGCAGCTCGACTCGGGGCTACACCTTC. Translation: CASSSTRGYTF.

This clone showed up just once. The chain links TRBV5-1 to TRBJ2-5; 7 positions agree with TRBD1. The CDR3 contains 17 residues. Germline V lookup: CDR1 SGHRS, CDR2 YFSETQ. V lost 5 bases and J lost 5; bases outside the gene matches: 18. In nucleotides, the CDR3 is TGCGCCAGCAGTGCCGGGACAGCGAGAATCGGTTCGGAGACCCAGTACTTC. It translates to CASSAGTARIGSETQYF. Full variable domain (outside the CDR3, taken from reference TRBV5-1 and TRBJ2-5): KAGVTQTPRYLIKTRGQQVTLSCSPISGHRSVSWYQQTPGQGLQFLFEYFSETQRNKGNFPGRFSGRQFSNSRSEMNVSTLELGDSALYLCASSAGTARIGSETQYFGPGTRLLVL.

This chain connects TRBV7-2 to TRBJ2-3, with 7 bases fitting TRBD1. Germline V gene sequence: CDR1 SGHTA, CDR2 FQGNSA. V gave up 5 bases and J gave up 8 bases; unmatched junction bases: 4. This CDR3 spans 12 amino acids. The CDR3 region has the DNA TGTGCCAGCAGCCTTTACAGGGGTACGCAGTATTTT. This translates into CASSLYRGTQYF.

A single count supports this clone. The rearrangement uses TRBV14 and TRBJ2-1, with a weak D call TRBD2 (6 bases). The CDR3 has 13 residues. The ends were cut back, 4 bases at V and 7 bases at J, with 11 bases in the middle. Per the germline V gene, CDR1 is SGHDN and CDR2 is FVKESK. The CDR3 region has the DNA TGTGCCAGCAGCCCCTTCGCGGGGAATGAGCAGTTCTTC. Protein product: CASSPFAGNEQFF. Using reference TRBV14 and TRBJ2-1 for the parts outside the CDR3, the full variable domain is EAGVTQFPSHSVIEKGQTVTLRCDPISGHDNLYWYRRVMGKEIKFLLHFVKESKQDESGMPNNRFLAERTGGTYSTLKVQPAELEDSGVYFCASSPFAGNEQFFGPGTRLTVL.

This clone was counted a single time. The chain combines TRBV11-2 with TRBJ1-5; TRBD1 is a possible D gene (6 bases). The CDR3 runs to 13 residues. The germline V gene has CDR1 SGHAT and CDR2 FQNNGV. The germline V and J ends were trimmed by 5 bases and 11 bases, with 16 bases remaining between them. CDR3 sequence reads: CASSGQGKETQHF. The DNA of the CDR3 is TGTGCCAGCAGCGGGCAGGGGAAAGAGACCCAGCATTTT.

The chain joins TRBV19 to TRBJ2-7; 7 bases are a match to TRBD2. CDR3 length: 13 residues. The V and J ends lost 3 bases and 5 bases, in that order; junction bases with no gene match: 4. Germline CDR1 reads LNHDA; CDR2 reads SQIVND (reference sequence). This chain's CDR3 is CASSMGGFDEQYF. For the CDR3, the DNA is TGTGCCAGTAGTATGGGAGGGTTCGACGAGCAGTACTTC. Full variable domain (missing parts from reference TRBV19 and TRBJ2-7): DGGITQSPKYLFRKEGQNVTLSCEQNLNHDAMYWYRQDPGQGLRLIYYSQIVNDFQKGDIAEGYSVSREKKESFPLTVTSAQKNPTAFYLCASSMGGFDEQYFGPGTRLTVT.

The V and J genes are TRBV6-5 and TRBJ1-6; D is ambiguous. The ends were cut back, 2 bases at V and 0 bases at J, with 8 bases in the middle. This CDR3 comprises 16 residues. Germline V gene sequence: CDR1 MNHEY, CDR2 SVGAGI. CDR3 amino acids: CASSYGQASYNSPLHF. The CDR3 coding sequence is TGTGCCAGCAGTTACGGGCAGGCCTCCTATAATTCACCCCTCCACTTT.